The 8 T cell receptor beta chains reported below all come from one sample, sequenced in a study of T cells after yellow fever vaccination. TCRdb used MiXCR to reprocess the 5' RACE reads, holding one entry per CDR3 protein. The repertoire holds 550,000 or so distinct CDR3 sequences, with over 15% as singletons. The sample consisted of PBMCs, taken 15 days after the yellow fever booster vaccination. The origin of the receptors is a young man who received the YFV17D yellow fever vaccine.

This chain links TRBV6-2 or TRBV6-3 with TRBJ2-7; the match to TRBD2 covers 9 bases. Trimming cost V 5 bases and J 0 bases; bases outside gene matches: 5. CDR1 is MNHEY, CDR2 SVGEGT, per germline. The CDR3 runs 15 residues. CDR3 DNA sequence: TGTGCCAGCAGTGTAGCGGGAGTAACCTCCTACGAGCAGTACTTC. It is translated as CASSVAGVTSYEQYF.

The gene calls are TRBV7-9 and TRBJ2-7, with 10 bases fitting TRBD2. The V gene's germline CDR1 is SEHNR and CDR2 FQNEAQ (reference sequence). With V trimmed by 10 bases and J by 6 bases, 9 bases remained unmatched. The CDR3 sequence is 13 residues long. The CDR3 DNA reads as TGTGCCACCCAAAGCAGCGGGAGGGCCGAGCAGTACTTC. It is translated as CATQSSGRAEQYF.

The rearrangement links TRBV9 to TRBJ2-2; D is perhaps TRBD1 (6 bases). This CDR3 has 18 amino acids. CDR1 is SGDLS and CDR2 is YYNGEE in the germline V gene. Trimming removed 2 bases at V and 4 bases at J, with 21 bases between. The CDR3 region has the DNA TGTGCCAGCAGCGTTACTCCGGGACAAACAAGGGGCACCGGGGAGCTGTTTTTT. The encoded protein is CASSVTPGQTRGTGELFF.

This clonotype turned up a few times. This chain links TRBV6-5 with TRBJ2-5, with 10 nucleotides matching TRBD2. V shed 6 bases and J 0 bases; nucleotides not matched to a gene: 7. The CDR3 consists of 16 residues. Germline CDR1 MNHEY, CDR2 SVGAGI. CDR3 in amino acids: CASSRTSGWYQETQYF. CDR3 in DNA: TGTGCCAGCAGCCGGACTAGCGGATGGTACCAAGAGACCCAGTACTTC.

Of note for this clonotype: An end of the junction does not agree with germline; a read error may underlie this. V gene TRBV2 combines with J gene TRBJ1-2; D is perhaps TRBD1 (6 bases). CDR1 is SNHLY, CDR2 FYNNEI, per germline. The CDR3 totals 16 residues. The CDR3 DNA sequence: TGTGTCAGCAGTGCTCTACAGGGAGGAACTAACTATGGCTACACCTTC. This encodes CVSSALQGGTNYGYTF.

V and J are TRBV19 and TRBJ2-2; D remains ambiguous. CDR1 is LNHDA, CDR2 SQIVND, per germline (reference sequence). The CDR3 sequence is 15 residues long. Trimming shortened V by 3 bases and J by 4 bases, and 12 bases separated the two germline ends. CDR3 nucleotide sequence: TGTGCCAGTAGTATGGATCTAGTACCCACCGGGGAGCTGTTTTTT. This gives the protein CASSMDLVPTGELFF.

The sample holds a few counts of this clonotype. The gene calls are TRBV18 and TRBJ2-7; D is unclear. Germline V gene sequence: CDR1 KGHSH, CDR2 LQKENI. V gave up 2 bases and J gave up 1 base, with 15 bases separating them. The CDR3 is 16 amino acids. The CDR3 bases are TGTGCCAGCTCACCAGGGGTCTTGGTGGGATCCTACGAGCAGTACTTC. This gives the protein CASSPGVLVGSYEQYF.

CDR3: CASSSWTAVDEQFF. The CDR3 bases are TGTGCCAGCAGTTCCTGGACAGCCGTCGATGAGCAGTTCTTC. The chain uses TRBV6-5 and TRBJ2-1; D is possibly TRBD1 (6 bases). The CDR3 has 14 residues. Per the germline V gene, CDR1 is MNHEY and CDR2 is SVGAGI. The V and J ends lost 4 bases and 8 bases respectively, with 15 bases between them.